This T cell receptor (beta chain) was captured by sequencing in a study of shared clonotypes between healthy human individuals (dated by TCRdb to between 2020 and 2021). In the study overall: The cohort comprised a couple of women and three men aged 18 to 49 years. Different laboratories and diverse techniques were used to prepare libraries and sequence TCR repertoires, to increase sequencing depth and limit assay-specific biases. Leukapheresis yielded between about 0.94 and 8.9 billion PBMCs per donor. For each donor, three plates each were used for CD4 naive and CD4 memory, two plates were used for CD8 naive, and one plate was used for CD8 memory. To estimate repertoire size and how much clonotypes are shared between individuals, the study performed deep sequencing of blood TCR repertoires from roughly five healthy adults. Points the paper makes about the study in general: Estimated clonotype richness was generally larger for naive than for memory subsets. Only blood was sampled, and tissue TCR repertoires likely differ from those in blood. Pairwise subsampling led to the expectation that sequencing depth would affect the degree of clonotype sharing among donors. Compared with non-shared clonotypes, clonotypes shared by all four sorted-subset donors had higher generation probabilities. About 5% of naive CD4, 3.5% of naive CD8, 2.3% of memory CD4, and about 0.4% of memory CD8 clonotypes were shared across a few donors. The genetic and exposure-history diversity represented was limited by the small number of donors. Incomplete sequencing was indicated by rarefaction of sorted-subset datasets, despite the large sequencing depth.

Using the deep immunoSEQ assay, multiplex PCR amplified TCR CDR3 regions from genomic DNA. Extracted genomic DNA from each cell subset was distributed evenly across all wells of several immunoSEQ 96-well plates, and each plate was treated as a replicate. For sorted subsets, roughly 190 ng of genomic DNA, equivalent to around 30,000 T cell genomes, went into each replicate PCR. Purified libraries were measured with a Qubit 3.0 fluorometer, size-checked on a Bioanalyzer 2100, and measured again with the KAPA Library Quantification kit. Each immunoSEQ 96-well plate was sequenced on its own single-read 150-cycle Illumina NextSeq 550 flow cell. In the paper's pipeline: The immunoSEQ output contained only junctional sequences without quality scores, so filtering could not match that applied to full-length reads. Sequences were annotated with PyIR, a Python wrapper for IgBLAST v1.9, using IMGT germline references to assign V/J genes and CDR3. Reads with weak V/J assignments (E-value above 1e-6), missing CDR3, stop codons, out-of-frame junctions, or ambiguous translated residues were removed. V3J clonotypes were defined as sequences sharing an identical inferred V gene, J gene, and CDR3 amino acid sequence. The percentage overlap between two repertoires was calculated by dividing the number of shared unique clonotypes by the size of the smaller repertoire. Richness of each repertoire was evaluated using RTK rarefaction, the Chao1 estimator, and Recon v2.1 estimates of unobserved clonotypes. Generation probabilities were computed with OLGA for all TCRbeta clonotypes obtained by the gDNA method from four donors. TCRdb provides this immuneACCESS table in a form limited to in-frame rearrangements. Some clones are lacking; in checked studies, under half of them reflect an unresolved V gene, and why the rest are absent is not known. V and J calls and clone size are copied from that table; D and trimming were computed from the DNA. This sample holds some 580,000 clones; almost 97% were observed only once. The ten biggest clones cover roughly 0.055% of the sample.

Notes on this clone: Its antigen is still unknown. Base-call qualities are not available, and no considerably larger clone is one nucleotide away.

The donors were healthy, HIV-negative adults with no recently reported acute infections or vaccinations. All donors were Caucasian adults living in Nashville, Tennessee, USA. Magnetic negative selection was used to enrich CD4+ T cells, after which naive cells were positively selected on CD45RA and the negative fraction became the memory subset. After blood collection by leukapheresis, PBMCs were isolated using Ficoll-Histopaque density gradient centrifugation and then cryopreserved in the vapor phase of liquid nitrogen. Analytical flow cytometry was used to check the purity and quantity of every magnetically sorted T cell population. Genomic DNA was isolated from each sorted fraction and quantified by UV absorbance on a Nanodrop 2000c. Trimming takes 5 bases off V and 5 bases off J; junction bases not matched to a gene: 8. As encoded in the germline V gene (reference sequence), CDR1 is LNHDA while CDR2 is SQIVND. The CDR3 contains 15 residues, cysteine and phenylalanine counted. The read is trimmed to its CDR3 DNA, 45 bases read in frame from base 1.

The source material was naive CD4+ T cells sorted from blood. The sample's cell subset or site, from its label and the paper: CD45RA+ positively selected. The chain joins TRBV19 to TRBJ2-2; 7 bases in the junction line up with TRBD2. The origin of this receptor is a woman in her thirties in good health. This receptor carries the CDR3 CASSWRGGETGELFF. The nucleotide sequence reads TGTGCCAGTAGTTGGAGGGGAGGGGAAACCGGGGAGCTGTTTTTT. Beyond the CDR3, the reference TRBV19 and TRBJ2-2 genes provide the residues; the full variable domain reads: DGGITQSPKYLFRKEGQNVTLSCEQNLNHDAMYWYRQDPGQGLRLIYYSQIVNDFQKGDIAEGYSVSREKKESFPLTVTSAQKNPTAFYLCASSWRGGETGELFFGEGSRLTVL.